The T cell receptor beta chain described here comes from a study of blood T cell repertoires in COVID-19. For the study at large: Acute and convalescent COVID-19 samples came from the United States, Italy and Spain. In each case, the material was cDNA or gDNA derived from T cells, B-cell-depleted T cells, or PBMCs.

In the original analysis: Amplification with reference gene primers provided the estimates of nucleated cell counts. The method was immunoSEQ multiplex PCR; TCRdb's version includes in-frame clones alone and lacks a portion of them. Clone size and the V and J calls come from that table; the DNA yielded D and trimming. The profile shows 70,000 to 85,000 clones, about four fifths of them singletons. The V gene's germline CDR1 is SEHNR and CDR2 FQNEAQ (reference sequence). V was shortened by 5 bases and J by 4 bases, with 20 bases between the two germline ends. The CDR3 loop spans 16 amino acids. The sequenced sample consisted of peripheral blood. The V and J genes are TRBV7-9 and TRBJ1-2; TRBD1 might be the D (6 bases). This receptor was obtained from a human donor in a cohort sampled during active COVID-19. CDR3 residues: CASSLMTDSSPYGYTF. DNA of the CDR3: TGTGCCAGCAGCCTGATGACGGACAGCAGTCCCTATGGCTACACCTTC. Looking up the rest from reference TRBV7-9 and TRBJ1-2 gives the full variable domain: DTGVSQNPRHKITKRGQNVTFRCDPISEHNRLYWYRQTLGQGPEFLTYFQNEAQLEKSRLLSDRFSAERPKGSFSTLEIQRTEQGDSAMYLCASSLMTDSSPYGYTFGSGTRLTVV.